The T cell receptor beta chain under discussion was sequenced for a study of CD8+ T cells in alopecia areata. Study results and caveats: TCR sharing across patients was less clear than in mice, possibly HLA-related. Greater clonality was observed in lesional scalp samples, especially alopecia totalis/universalis, versus normal scalp.

Trimming pared 0 bases from V and 1 base from J, leaving 2 bases between. The CDR3 contains 13 residues. Germline CDR1 is MNHEY and CDR2 is SMNVEV (reference sequence). Regarding treatment: oral pan-JAK inhibitor, 5-10 mg twice daily. As the sequencing template, cDNA was produced by extracting RNA and reverse transcribing it. Sequencing used immunoSEQ multiplex PCR; TCRdb keeps in-frame clones, though not all of them. The data show hundreds of thousands of clones, 60% seen once. This clone was detected a few times. No antigen is known for it. The sequencing used CD4+ T cells sorted from blood, collected at roughly week 52, from a patient treated with tofacitinib. This TCR was recovered from a human donor with alopecia areata. The V and J genes are TRBV27 and TRBJ2-3; D not resolved. This CDR3 is CASSLSGTDTQYF. The CDR3 DNA follows: TGTGCCAGCAGTTTATCGGGCACAGATACGCAGTATTTT.